This section outlines one T cell receptor (beta chain) sequence together with its context. Distinct nucleotide sequences in the sample also encode this CDR3. This entry belongs to a study of beta chain features in type 1 diabetes. Between the trimmed V and J ends, which lost 2 bases and 1 base, there was a span of 8 bases. The CDR3 is made up of 14 amino acids. CDR1 KGHSH and CDR2 LQKENI come from the germline V gene. CD4+ naive, central memory, regulatory and stem cell-like memory cells were sorted via CD45RO/CCR7/CD25/CD127/CD95/CD27. Expressed TCRB transcripts got sequenced, as all isolated RNA was reverse transcribed. Some clones are missing from TCRdb's copy, which holds only in-frame ones; the method was immunoSEQ multiplex PCR. The sample has roughly 170,000 clones, less than 15% seen once.

Sequencing was performed on central memory CD4+ T cells from blood. This sequence joins TRBV18 and TRBJ1-1; no firm D call. This clonotype originated in a woman aged 18-35 years in good health. CDR3 in amino acids: CASSPIEGNTEAFF. The CDR3 DNA reads TGTGCCAGCTCACCAATCGAGGGGAACACTGAAGCTTTCTTT.